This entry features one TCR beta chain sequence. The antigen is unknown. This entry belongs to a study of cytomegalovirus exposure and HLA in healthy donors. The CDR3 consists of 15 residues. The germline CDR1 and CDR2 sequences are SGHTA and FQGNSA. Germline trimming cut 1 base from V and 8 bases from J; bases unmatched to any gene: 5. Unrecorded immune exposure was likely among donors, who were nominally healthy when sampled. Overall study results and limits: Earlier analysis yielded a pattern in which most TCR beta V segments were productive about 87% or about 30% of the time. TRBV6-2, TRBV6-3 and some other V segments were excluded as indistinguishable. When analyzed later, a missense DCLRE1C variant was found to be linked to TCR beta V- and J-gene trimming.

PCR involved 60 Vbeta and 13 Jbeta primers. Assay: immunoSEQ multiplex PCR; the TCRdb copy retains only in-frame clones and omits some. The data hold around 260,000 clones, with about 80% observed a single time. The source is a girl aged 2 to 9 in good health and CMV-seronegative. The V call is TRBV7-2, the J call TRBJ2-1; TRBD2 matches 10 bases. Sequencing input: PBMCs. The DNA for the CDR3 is TGTGCCAGCAGCTTAGTAGCGGGAGGTATATATGAGCAGTTCTTC. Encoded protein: CASSLVAGGIYEQFF.